The rows below give T cell receptor beta chains drawn from one sample of a study of sequential checkpoint blockade in melanoma. Generated by immunoSEQ multiplex PCR, the TCRdb table keeps only in-frame clones and is missing some. Of 9,500 to 12,000 clones in the sample, roughly 52% are singletons; the top ten hold 16%. The specimen comprised CD8+ T cells sorted from blood (inferred from file names), sampled from a patient given nivolumab and ipilimumab in sequence. Receptors originate from a human donor with melanoma. Each CDR3 is given with its conserved first and last residue. Each record gives: V gene, D gene, J gene, clone size, CDR3 protein, CDR3 DNA. A D gene is named only where the DNA matches it firmly. Where a row states a size, it is once, few, many or the class of an expanded clone; other rows omit it.

>TRBV5-8|NA|TRBJ2-1|NA
CASSSGSGNEQFF
TGTGCCAGCAGCTCCGGGTCGGGTAATGAGCAGTTCTTC
>TRBV9|TRBD2|TRBJ2-7|once
CASSVGGLAGVYEQYF
TGTGCCAGCAGCGTAGGGGGACTAGCGGGAGTCTACGAGCAGTACTTC
>TRBV11-1|NA|TRBJ2-7|once
CASSPPESSYEQYF
TGTGCCAGCAGCCCACCGGAGTCTTCCTACGAGCAGTACTTC
>TRBV29-1|NA|TRBJ2-1|NA
CSVDGMTVNEQFF
TGCAGCGTTGACGGCATGACAGTCAATGAGCAGTTCTTC
>TRBV29-1|TRBD2|TRBJ2-1|NA
CSVEGGHLGLAGVNEQFF
TGCAGCGTGGAGGGGGGGCACTTGGGACTAGCGGGAGTTAATGAGCAGTTCTTC
>TRBV19|NA|TRBJ2-1|NA
CASAGIHYNEQFF
TGTGCCAGTGCAGGTATTCACTACAATGAGCAGTTCTTC
>TRBV25-1|NA|TRBJ1-1|NA
CASRGGGAEAFF
TGTGCCAGCAGGGGGGGAGGAGCTGAAGCTTTCTTT
>TRBV4-3|NA|TRBJ1-2|NA
CASSLTRDSSYGYTF
TGCGCCAGCAGTCTAACCAGGGATTCGAGCTATGGCTACACCTTC
>TRBV5-6|NA|TRBJ2-5|NA
CASSLESVEQETQYF
TGTGCCAGCAGCTTGGAGTCAGTTGAACAAGAGACCCAGTACTTC
>TRBV29-1|TRBD2|TRBJ2-7|NA
CSVEREDPYEQYF
TGCAGCGTGGAGCGGGAGGATCCCTACGAGCAGTACTTC
>TRBV4-3|TRBD2|TRBJ2-3|NA
CASSQDPAGGPGDTQYF
TGCGCCAGCAGCCAAGATCCAGCGGGAGGGCCGGGAGATACGCAGTATTTT
>TRBV27|TRBD1|TRBJ2-2|few
CASSADRGQTGELFF
TGTGCCAGCAGTGCAGACAGGGGGCAGACCGGGGAGCTGTTTTTT
>TRBV19|NA|TRBJ1-2|medium-sized
CASSILVGTHYGYTF
TGTGCCAGTAGTATTCTCGTGGGGACTCACTATGGCTACACCTTC
>TRBV27|NA|TRBJ2-1|once
CASSTFRDSPYEQFF
TGTGCCAGCAGTACCTTCCGGGACTCTCCCTATGAGCAGTTCTTC
>TRBV30|TRBD1|TRBJ1-3|NA
CAWTGQYSGGGIYF
TGTGCCTGGACGGGACAGTACTCTGGAGGGGGCATATATTTT
>TRBV27|TRBD1|TRBJ1-2|NA
CASSLTGGDGYTF
TGTGCCAGCAGTTTGACAGGGGGCGATGGCTACACCTTC
>TRBV6-5|TRBD1|TRBJ2-3|once
CASYTDRVTDTQYF
TGTGCCAGTTATACAGACAGGGTCACAGATACGCAGTATTTT
>TRBV19|TRBD1|TRBJ2-7|NA
CASSTSGTGGEQYF
TGTGCCAGTAGTACGTCCGGGACAGGGGGCGAGCAGTACTTC
>TRBV25-1|TRBD1|TRBJ2-1|NA
CASSGHRGPEFF
TGTGCCAGCAGTGGGCACAGGGGGCCGGAGTTCTTC
>TRBV6-5|NA|TRBJ1-5|few
CASSYTRDRGQPQHF
TGTGCCAGCAGTTACACCCGGGACCGGGGGCAGCCCCAGCATTTT
>TRBV6-6|NA|TRBJ2-7|medium-sized
CASSYGASYYEQYF
TGTGCCAGCAGTTACGGGGCTTCTTACTACGAGCAGTACTTC
>TRBV9|TRBD1|TRBJ2-5|NA
CASSVVSDRVEETQYF
TGTGCCAGCAGCGTAGTCTCCGACAGGGTAGAAGAGACCCAGTACTTC
>TRBV19|NA|TRBJ2-1|few
CASSIDGGSLSYNEQFF
TGTGCCAGTAGTATAGATGGGGGGAGTTTATCCTACAATGAGCAGTTCTTC
>TRBV4-1|NA|TRBJ2-7|NA
CASSQDGGLAEQQYF
TGCGCCAGCAGCCAAGACGGGGGGCTAGCGGAACAGCAGTACTTC
>TRBV13|NA|TRBJ2-4|once
CASSRGQGGSKNIQYF
TGTGCCAGCAGCAGAGGGCAGGGGGGCTCCAAAAACATTCAGTACTTC
>TRBV7-8|NA|TRBJ2-7|NA
CASSLGGLAATYEQYF
TGTGCCAGCAGCTTAGGGGGGCTAGCGGCCACCTACGAGCAGTACTTC
>TRBV27|NA|TRBJ2-2|NA
CASSVKGDTGELFF
TGTGCCAGCAGTGTTAAGGGGGACACCGGGGAGCTGTTTTTT
>TRBV5-1|TRBD2|TRBJ2-7|few
CASSRTSASYEQYF
TGCGCCAGCAGCCGCACTAGCGCCTCCTACGAGCAGTACTTC
>TRBV19|NA|TRBJ1-1|NA
CASRLGETEAFF
TGTGCCAGTAGATTGGGAGAAACTGAAGCTTTCTTT
>TRBV4-3|NA|TRBJ1-3|medium-sized
CASSQDSRASGNTIYF
TGCGCCAGCAGCCAAGATTCCAGGGCCTCTGGAAACACCATATATTTT
>TRBV30|NA|TRBJ2-1|NA
CACIDRLSYNEQFF
TGTGCCTGCATCGACAGATTGTCCTACAATGAGCAGTTCTTC
>TRBV25-1|NA|TRBJ1-2|NA
CASSEYGGGYGYTF
TGTGCCAGCAGTGAATATGGGGGCGGCTATGGCTACACCTTC
>TRBV5-4|TRBD1|TRBJ1-1|NA
CASSPGSGGTEAFF
TGTGCCAGCTCCCCAGGGTCAGGGGGCACTGAAGCTTTCTTT
>TRBV19|TRBD1|TRBJ1-2|NA
CASSITGTGNYGYTF
TGTGCCAGTAGTATAACCGGGACAGGCAACTATGGCTACACCTTC
>TRBV11-2|NA|TRBJ1-6|NA
CASSLPSGARGGNSPLHF
TGTGCCAGCAGCTTGCCCTCCGGGGCCCGGGGGGGAAATTCACCCCTCCACTTT
>TRBV27|NA|TRBJ2-1|few
CASSLSPQSGAYNEQFF
TGTGCCAGCAGTTTATCCCCCCAGAGCGGAGCCTACAATGAGCAGTTCTTC
>TRBV7-9|NA|TRBJ2-7|NA
CASAGTPASYEQYF
TGTGCCAGCGCGGGAACACCCGCGAGCTACGAGCAGTACTTC
>TRBV19|TRBD1|TRBJ2-7|NA
CASSRVGQGGDEQYF
TGTGCCAGTAGTAGGGTCGGACAGGGAGGCGACGAGCAGTACTTC
>TRBV14|TRBD2|TRBJ2-7|NA
CAISSGYEQYF
TGTGCCATATCTAGCGGCTACGAGCAGTACTTC
>TRBV6-6|NA|TRBJ1-5|NA
CASSYGGVNQPQHF
TGTGCCAGCAGTTACGGAGGGGTAAATCAGCCCCAGCATTTT
>TRBV2|TRBD1|TRBJ2-3|NA
CASSHRGSGTDTQYF
TGTGCCAGCAGCCACAGGGGTTCGGGCACAGATACGCAGTATTTT
>TRBV28|TRBD2|TRBJ2-7|once
CASSSRTSPSSYEQYF
TGTGCCAGCAGTTCGCGGACTAGTCCGAGCTCCTACGAGCAGTACTTC
>TRBV19|NA|TRBJ2-1|NA
CASSVRGSYNEQFF
TGTGCCAGTAGTGTGCGGGGATCCTACAATGAGCAGTTCTTC
>TRBV10-3|NA|TRBJ2-7|NA
CAISPRASLNYEQYF
TGTGCCATCAGTCCCCGTGCTAGCCTAAACTACGAGCAGTACTTC